Listed below are T cell receptor beta chains from one sample, sequenced in a study of blood T cell repertoires in COVID-19. The repertoire was sequenced with immunoSEQ multiplex PCR; TCRdb's copy has only in-frame clones and lacks some. The repertoire has 200,000 or so clones, roughly 90% of them found once; the top ten carry 2.7%. The material sequenced was peripheral blood. Source of these receptors: a woman aged 60-75 years with acute or convalescent COVID-19. Both conserved end residues are trimmed from each CDR3. Not all rows give a size; the values are once, few, many and, for expanded clones, a class.

V gene	J gene	clone size	CDR3 protein
TRBV19	TRBJ1-1	-	ASSPGRTLEAF
TRBV5-1	TRBJ1-1	-	ASRQMNTEAF
TRBV18	TRBJ1-5	-	ASSPMGQGSQPQH
TRBV6-5	TRBJ1-4	-	ASSYSNLAEKLF
TRBV19	TRBJ1-4	-	ASIDRGEEKLF
TRBV5-1	TRBJ1-4	-	ASSRTGGFGEKLF
TRBV10-1	TRBJ2-2	once	ASAPTGAGELF
TRBV15	TRBJ2-2	once	ATSSRGLAGGTARSTGELF
TRBV19	TRBJ2-7	few	ASSIEGTGETGQY
TRBV19	TRBJ2-1	-	ASSIIRLAVGNEQF
TRBV19	TRBJ1-1	-	ASSTGRGGTEAF
TRBV12-5	TRBJ1-1	-	ASGLAPGGGAAF
TRBV30	TRBJ2-5	-	AWRWGLSETQY
TRBV5-6	TRBJ2-7	-	ASRDVDKPYEQY
TRBV25-1	TRBJ1-2	-	ASGRPGTGGGYT
TRBV7-2	TRBJ1-5	-	ASSLVPGTIQPQH
TRBV15	TRBJ2-2	once	ATSRLGESTGELF
TRBV15	TRBJ2-1	-	ATSRDFGTRDRGLV
TRBV5-4	TRBJ2-7	-	ASSLDRGSYEQY
TRBV29-1	TRBJ1-1	-	SVEPTGGTNTEAF
TRBV21-1	TRBJ2-7	-	ATLPYNGLFDEQY
TRBV28	TRBJ1-5	-	ASSHIDTNQPQH
TRBV19	TRBJ2-2	-	ASSQTGGRNTGELF
TRBV19	TRBJ2-2	-	ASSEISNTGELF
TRBV7-7	TRBJ2-5	-	ASSSDREETQY
TRBV25-1	TRBJ1-2	-	ASSESGTGYGRGYT
TRBV4-1	TRBJ2-3	once	ASSQDGTSGSRADTQY
TRBV2	TRBJ1-2	-	ASRSGQVYGYT
TRBV3-1/TRBV3-2	TRBJ1-6	-	ASSVQGQGSSPLH
TRBV7-2	TRBJ1-5	once	ASSLGRSNQPQH
TRBV12-3/TRBV12-4	TRBJ2-7	-	ASRRQGTGEQY
TRBV5-1	TRBJ1-4	-	ASSLDGQANEKLF
TRBV28	TRBJ1-2	-	ASTKRGGARYGYT
TRBV7-2	TRBJ2-3	-	ASSLPRSTDTQY
TRBV6-1	TRBJ1-1	-	ASSETRFTEAF
TRBV7-8	TRBJ2-7	-	ASSFPPSYEQY
TRBV7-2	TRBJ2-1	-	ASSSGSRGYNEQF
TRBV5-1	TRBJ2-2	few	ASSPDSGRNGELF
TRBV7-9	TRBJ1-2	few	ASSPRGAPSNYGYT